These 23 T cell receptor beta chains share one sample of origin, sequenced in a study of blood T cells in healthy people across ages. Through a sample-barcoded 5' primer and a J-beta primer mix, a second PCR was run for about 7 to 12 cycles. TCRdb ran MiXCR on the 5' RACE reads and lists one entry per CDR3 protein. This sample has about 1,400,000 distinct CDR3 sequences, with 59% found just once. The material sequenced was blood. These receptors were taken from a man younger than 35 in good health.

V and J are TRBV20-1 and TRBJ2-7; 9 bases match TRBD2. Near its end, the DNA agrees better with TRBJ2-5, so the J call may be wrong. The V gene's germline CDR1 is DFQATT and CDR2 SNEGSKA (reference sequence). CDR3 length equals 14 residues. CDR3 region: CSARIGGRVETQYF. The CDR3 DNA sequence: TGCAGTGCTAGGATCGGCGGGAGGGTAGAGACCCAGTACTTC.

This clonotype was detected only a few times. V gene TRBV29-1 combines with J gene TRBJ2-5, with 13 bases identical to TRBD2. The trim removed 0 bases at V and 10 bases at J, leaving 5 bases unmatched. This CDR3 comprises 14 residues. CDR1 is SQVTM and CDR2 is ANQGSEA in the germline V gene. CDR3 DNA sequence: TGCAGCGTTGAAGACCAAACTAGCGGGGGGGGCCAGTACTTC. Its protein is CSVEDQTSGGGQYF.

This clonotype has only a few counts. The rearrangement joins TRBV20-1 to TRBJ1-6, with 7 positions matching TRBD1. Germline CDR1 is DFQATT and CDR2 is SNEGSKA (reference sequence). V shed 5 bases and J 3 bases; nucleotides not matched to a gene: 10. The length of the CDR3 is 16 residues. As DNA, the CDR3 is TGCAGTGCTCCCCGGACAGGTTCCATCTATAATTCACCCCTCCACTTT. It specifies CSAPRTGSIYNSPLHF.

This clonotype occurred a few times. The chain links TRBV7-2 to TRBJ2-5, with TRBD1 as a possible D gene (6 bases). The CDR3 is made up of 15 amino acids. V lost 1 base and J 0 bases, leaving 9 bases between the germline ends. Germline-derived CDR1 and CDR2 are SGHTA and FQGNSA. The CDR3 DNA sequence: TGTGCCAGCAGCTTAGTGGACAGCTACCAAGAGACCCAGTACTTC. It is translated as CASSLVDSYQETQYF.

This clonotype was detected a few times. This chain links TRBV6-2 or TRBV6-3 with TRBJ2-7; TRBD2 agrees at 12 bases. Germline CDR1 and CDR2: MNHEY and SVGEGT. Trimming removed 7 bases from V and 4 bases from J; junction bases left unmatched: 8. This CDR3 comprises 15 residues. CDR3 DNA: TGTGCCAGCACCGACGGACTAGCGGGGTTGTACGAGCAGTACTTC. As protein: CASTDGLAGLYEQYF.

This clonotype came up once. The chain couples TRBV6-5 to TRBJ1-1; TRBD1 is a possible D gene (5 bases). The germline V and J ends were trimmed by 7 bases and 4 bases, with 16 bases remaining between them. This CDR3 spans 14 amino acids. Per germline, CDR1 MNHEY and CDR2 SVGAGI. The DNA for the CDR3 is TGTGCCAGCACTCTCAGACAAAGGGGCACTGAAGCTTTCTTT. It is translated as CASTLRQRGTEAFF.

V usage is TRBV29-1 and J usage is TRBJ2-5, with D hard to call. Trimming cost V 4 bases and J 3 bases, with 9 bases left between them. From germline, CDR1 is SQVTM and CDR2 ANQGSEA. CDR3 length equals 12 residues. CDR3 bases: TGCAGCGTTGTAGGGATAGAAGAGACCCAGTACTTC. Translating gives CSVVGIEETQYF.

This clonotype was seen a single time. The CDR3 sequence is CSARLISSYEQYF. DNA of the CDR3: TGCAGTGCTAGACTAATTAGCTCCTACGAGCAGTACTTC. V gene TRBV20-1 combines with J gene TRBJ2-7; D ambiguous. CDR1 is DFQATT and CDR2 is SNEGSKA in the germline V gene (reference sequence). V lost 2 bases, J lost 0 bases, and 8 bases lay in between. This CDR3 comprises 13 residues.

The V and J genes are TRBV20-1 and TRBJ2-3, with D hard to call. Per the germline V gene, CDR1 is DFQATT and CDR2 is SNEGSKA (reference sequence). V shed 6 bases and J shed 4 bases, with 14 bases lying between them. This CDR3 has 13 residues. The chain's CDR3 is CSAPSRVPDTQYF. CDR3 DNA sequence: TGCAGTGCCCCTAGTCGGGTCCCAGATACGCAGTATTTT.

This clonotype was found a few times. This chain joins TRBV12-3 or TRBV12-4 and TRBJ1-4; the D gene is possibly TRBD1 (6 bases). The CDR3 covers 14 residues. Trimming took off 3 bases at V and 8 bases at J, with 13 bases between the two ends. CDR3 DNA: TGTGCCAGCAGTTTTGGGGGCCTGGGAGAAAAACTGTTTTTT. Translated, it gives CASSFGGLGEKLFF.

This clonotype was detected only a few times. V is TRBV29-1 and J is TRBJ2-1; 7 positions agree with TRBD2. Trimming took 3 bases from V and 7 from J; bases not matched to a gene: 9. Germline-derived CDR1 and CDR2 are SQVTM and ANQGSEA. The CDR3 length is 14 residues. The CDR3 reads CSVDRAGDFNEQFF. The DNA of the CDR3 is TGCAGCGTTGATAGGGCGGGAGACTTTAATGAGCAGTTCTTC.

V gene TRBV2 combines with J gene TRBJ2-3; 7 bases are a match to TRBD2. Germline-derived CDR1 and CDR2 are SNHLY and FYNNEI. V trimming: 8 bases; J trimming: 4 bases; junction bases outside the gene matches: 12. The CDR3 consists of 15 residues. CDR3: CASGGLWARADTQYF. The CDR3 nucleotides read TGTGCCAGCGGGGGACTATGGGCCCGCGCAGATACGCAGTATTTT.

V usage is TRBV6-6 and J usage is TRBJ2-3; 11 bases fit TRBD2. The V gene end was trimmed by 2 bases and the J gene end by 1 base; junction bases not matched to a gene: 5. The length of the CDR3 is 17 residues. Germline lookup yields CDR1 MNHNY and CDR2 SVGAGI (reference sequence). The CDR3 region is CASSYLTSGTGTDTQYF. CDR3 DNA: TGTGCCAGCAGTTACCTGACTAGCGGGACCGGCACAGATACGCAGTATTTT.

This clonotype was detected only a few times. The J gene is TRBJ2-7, the V gene TRBV6-2 or TRBV6-3; the match to TRBD1 covers 11 bases. Germline V CDR1 and CDR2: MNHEY, SVGEGT. V was pared by 5 bases and J by 1 base, with 4 bases of the junction left unmatched. This CDR3 spans 15 amino acids. The CDR3 region is CASSQDRGLSYEQYF. Here the CDR3 DNA reads TGTGCCAGCAGTCAGGACAGGGGGCTTTCCTACGAGCAGTACTTC.

The chain uses TRBV20-1 and TRBJ2-1; either TRBD1 or TRBD2 may supply D (5 bases each). The CDR3 runs to 14 residues. CDR1 is DFQATT and CDR2 is SNEGSKA in the germline V gene (reference sequence). Trimming cost V 0 bases and J 7 bases, with 13 bases left between them. The CDR3 sequence is CSARDPGAGNEQFF. DNA for the CDR3: TGCAGTGCTAGAGACCCCGGGGCCGGGAATGAGCAGTTCTTC.

The rearrangement links TRBV20-1 to TRBJ1-1; D possibly corresponds to TRBD1 (5 bases). Trimming shortened V by 6 bases and J by 0 bases, and 20 bases separated the two germline ends. The germline gives CDR1 DFQATT, CDR2 SNEGSKA (reference sequence). This CDR3 has 16 residues. The CDR3 coding sequence is TGCAGTGCCCATAATCGGGGGAGGGGCCTGAACACTGAAGCTTTCTTT. As protein: CSAHNRGRGLNTEAFF.

The genes are TRBV29-1 and TRBJ1-1; no clear D. Germline values: CDR1 SQVTM, CDR2 ANQGSEA. V was clipped by 5 bases and J by 3 bases, with 13 bases between them. The CDR3 contains 13 residues. Written as DNA, the CDR3 is TGCAGCGTTAAGCCACTAATGGACACTGAAGCTTTCTTT. Translated, it gives CSVKPLMDTEAFF.

This chain uses TRBV27 with TRBJ2-2, with TRBD2 matching 12 bases. CDR3 length: 17 residues. J lost 8 bases, V lost 5 bases, and 12 bases had no gene match. Germline-derived CDR1 and CDR2 are MNHEY and SMNVEV (reference sequence). This CDR3 is CASSPTLAGGPSGELFF. DNA for the CDR3: TGTGCCAGCAGTCCCACCCTAGCGGGAGGGCCCTCTGGGGAGCTGTTTTTT.

The chain combines TRBV3-1 with TRBJ2-5; D is uncertain. V lost 6 bases and J lost 11, with 28 bases in between. This CDR3 region has 16 residues. Germline V gene lookup returns CDR1 LGHDT and CDR2 YNNKEL (reference sequence). The CDR3 DNA is TGTGCCAGCAGTTCCCCTGGGCGAACCCCCTACAATGAGCAGTACTTC. It specifies CASSSPGRTPYNEQYF.

The chain employs TRBV13 and TRBJ2-1; 8 bases fit TRBD2. Losses at the gene ends were 4 bases for V and 8 bases for J; bases not matched to a gene: 13. Germline assignment: CDR1 PRHDT and CDR2 FYEKMQ (reference sequence). The CDR3 runs 16 residues. CDR3 amino acids: CASSSLGTSFSHEQFF. Written as DNA, the CDR3 is TGTGCCAGCAGCTCCCTCGGGACTAGTTTCTCGCATGAGCAGTTCTTC.

V gene TRBV29-1 combines with J gene TRBJ2-1; D is ambiguous. The CDR3 runs to 13 residues. Trimming took 5 bases from V and 5 from J, leaving 13 bases between them. Germline V gene sequence: CDR1 SQVTM, CDR2 ANQGSEA. This chain's CDR3 is CSVRLVTNNEQFF. The CDR3 coding sequence is TGCAGCGTTCGATTAGTGACCAACAATGAGCAGTTCTTC.

V usage is TRBV12-3 or TRBV12-4 and J usage is TRBJ2-3; tentatively, D is TRBD2 (5 bases). V lost 3 bases and J 11 bases, leaving 12 bases between the germline ends. This CDR3 has 12 amino acids. The CDR3 protein is CASSFPARVQYF. The CDR3 DNA is TGTGCCAGCAGTTTTCCGGCGAGGGTGCAGTATTTT.

The sample holds a few counts of this clonotype. The genes are TRBV5-1 and TRBJ2-5, with TRBD2 matching over 10 bases. V was pared by 0 bases and J by 2 bases, with 7 bases of the junction left unmatched. The CDR3 extends over 17 amino acids. The germline gives CDR1 SGHRS, CDR2 YFSETQ. The CDR3 nucleotides are TGCGCCAGCAGCTTGGGTCTAGCGGGAGTGCAGCAAGAGACCCAGTACTTC. It translates to CASSLGLAGVQQETQYF.